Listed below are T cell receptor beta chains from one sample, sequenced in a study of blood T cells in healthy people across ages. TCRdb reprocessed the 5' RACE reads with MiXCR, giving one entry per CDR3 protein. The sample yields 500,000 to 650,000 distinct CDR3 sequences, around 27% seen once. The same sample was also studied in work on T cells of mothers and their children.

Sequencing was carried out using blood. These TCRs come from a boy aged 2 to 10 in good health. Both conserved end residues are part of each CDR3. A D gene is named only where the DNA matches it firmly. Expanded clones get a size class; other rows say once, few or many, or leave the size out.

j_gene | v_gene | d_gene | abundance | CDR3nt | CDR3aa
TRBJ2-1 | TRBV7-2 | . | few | TGTGCCAGCAGTCCTTACGGGGGTGGAAACAATGAGCAGTTCTTC | CASSPYGGGNNEQFF
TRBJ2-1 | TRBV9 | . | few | TGTGCCAGCAGCACTTCCGTCGGTCGGAATGAGCAGTTCTTC | CASSTSVGRNEQFF
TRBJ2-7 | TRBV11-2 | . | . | TGTGCCAGCAGCTTAGTCCCAGCGTACCAGGCCTCCTACGAGCAGTACTTC | CASSLVPAYQASYEQYF
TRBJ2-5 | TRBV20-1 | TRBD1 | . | TGCAGTGTGGACAGGGGAGGGGGGGAGACCCAGTACTTC | CSVDRGGGETQYF
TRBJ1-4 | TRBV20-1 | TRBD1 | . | TGCAGTGCTAGAGGTGGGACAGGGCGTAGGGAACTGTTTTTT | CSARGGTGRRELFF
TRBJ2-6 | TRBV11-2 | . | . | TGTGCCAGCAGCTACAGGGAGGCTGGGGCCAACGTCCTGACTTTC | CASSYREAGANVLTF
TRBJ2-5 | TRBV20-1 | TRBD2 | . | TGCAGTGCCACAGAGCCTAGCGGGAGTGTTAGAGAGACCCAGTACTTC | CSATEPSGSVRETQYF
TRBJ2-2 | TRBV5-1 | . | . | TGCGCCAGCAGCTTTACTCTGAACACCGGGGAGCTGTTTTTT | CASSFTLNTGELFF
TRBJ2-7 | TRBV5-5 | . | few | TGTGCCAGCAGCGACCGGGACGAAGGATGGGAGCAGTACTTC | CASSDRDEGWEQYF
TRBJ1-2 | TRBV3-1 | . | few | TGTGCCAGCAGCCAATCCCCAGGGACCTATGGCTACACCTTC | CASSQSPGTYGYTF
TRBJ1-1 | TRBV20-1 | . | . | TGCAGTGCTAGTCGTTTCTTAGGGCGGGGCACTGAAGCTTTCTTT | CSASRFLGRGTEAFF
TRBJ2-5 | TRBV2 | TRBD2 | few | TGTGCCAGCAATTTACTAGCGGGAGCCGGGGAGACCCAGTACTTC | CASNLLAGAGETQYF
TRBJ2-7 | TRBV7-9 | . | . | TGTGCCAGCAGCTTAATCGGCCTTTCTAAGAGCTCCTACGAGCAGTACTTC | CASSLIGLSKSSYEQYF
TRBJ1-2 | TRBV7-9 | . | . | TGTGCCAGCAGCTTAACGTCTTGGGGCTACACCTTC | CASSLTSWGYTF
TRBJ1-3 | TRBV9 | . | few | TGTGCCAGCAGCGCAGGAGTCGTGGGAGCAGGAAACACCATATATTTT | CASSAGVVGAGNTIYF
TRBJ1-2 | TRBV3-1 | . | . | TGTGCCAGCAGCCAGGGATGGGGCTACACCTTC | CASSQGWGYTF
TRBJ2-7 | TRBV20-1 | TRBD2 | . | TGCAGTGCTAGAAAGCGGGAGTTCTACGAGCAGTACTTC | CSARKREFYEQYF